Detailed here is one TCR beta chain. Time point of the sample: pre-sensitization, week 0. Treatment meaning: therapeutic diphenylcyclopropenone sensitization with weekly scalp DPC. Suited to DPC and affected by alopecia, the donors ranged from 18 to 70 years old. Germline trimming cut 3 bases from V and 6 bases from J; bases unmatched to any gene: 5. CDR3 length: 15 amino acids. Germline lookup yields CDR1 LGHNA and CDR2 YSLEER. The data were obtained in a study of human T cells and chemical hapten exposure. Study at large: Patients' scalps got diphenylcyclopropenone weekly throughout the approximately 25-week study.

Using its own MiXCR run on the RACE reads, TCRdb lists one record per CDR3 protein. The sample holds 270,000 or so distinct CDR3 sequences, almost 8% seen once. This sequence was found in a man aged 18 to 30 with alopecia areata. Some clones in this sample may be carry-over from other donors' samples. The source was whole blood, collected in connection with sensitization to the hapten diphenylcyclopropenone (DPC). The genes are TRBV4-3 and TRBJ2-1; TRBD1 aligns across 10 bases. As DNA, the CDR3 is TGCGCCAGCAGCCATACCGGGACAGGGGTCAATGAGCAGTTCTTC. Its translation: CASSHTGTGVNEQFF.